One sample yielded the 12 T cell receptor beta chains listed below, sequenced in a study of CD8 T cell repertoires and HIV-1 epitope variants. The antigens these receptors bind are not known. This table comes from immunoSEQ multiplex PCR, and its TCRdb copy is limited to in-frame clones, with some not included. The table records around 5,100 clones, less than 70% of them present only once. What was sequenced was cultured CD8+ T cells derived from PBMCs. Receptor source: a male donor with HIV.

There are a few counts of this clone. The rearrangement joins TRBV28 to TRBJ2-3; 7 nucleotides match TRBD1. Losses at the gene ends were 3 bases for V and 6 bases for J; bases not matched to a gene: 12. CDR3 length: 16 amino acids. Germline values: CDR1 MDHEN, CDR2 SYDVKM. This CDR3 reads CASSFGSQGKLDTQYF. The DNA for the CDR3 is TGTGCCAGCAGTTTCGGGTCACAGGGGAAACTTGATACGCAGTATTTT.

This clone turned up a few times. This chain joins TRBV19 and TRBJ2-7; D is uncertain. The V gene lost 5 bases and the J gene lost 4 bases, with 12 bases spanning the gap. The V gene's germline CDR1 is LNHDA and CDR2 SQIVND (reference sequence). The CDR3 is 13 residues long. The CDR3 loop reads CASSPQVWYEQYF. Here the CDR3 DNA reads TGTGCCAGTAGTCCCCAGGTCTGGTACGAGCAGTACTTC.

V and J are TRBV5-6 and TRBJ2-1; TRBD2 aligns across 9 bases. This CDR3 is 14 amino acids long. The trim removed 0 bases at V and 9 bases at J, leaving 4 bases unmatched. CDR1 is SGHDT, CDR2 YYEEEE, per germline. The DNA of the CDR3 is TGTGCCAGCAGCTTGGGGACTAGCGCGCTTGAGCAGTTCTTC. The encoded protein is CASSLGTSALEQFF. Full variable domain (remainder filled in from reference TRBV5-6 and TRBJ2-1): DAGVTQSPTHLIKTRGQQVTLRCSPKSGHDTVSWYQQALGQGPQFIFQYYEEEERQRGNFPDRFSGHQFPNYSSELNVNALLLGDSALYLCASSLGTSALEQFFGPGTRLTVL.

This clone was seen only a few times. V gene TRBV7-7 combines with J gene TRBJ2-1; D gene ambiguous. Trimming pared 1 base from V and 8 bases from J, leaving 9 bases between. CDR3 size: 13 residues. Germline V gene lookup returns CDR1 SSHAT and CDR2 FNYEAQ (reference sequence). The CDR3 bases are TGTGCCAGCAGCTTAGATATGCGCGATGAGCAGTTCTTC. This encodes CASSLDMRDEQFF.

This clone showed up just a few times. The J gene is TRBJ2-7, the V gene TRBV5-3; the D is unclear. TRBV5-3 is noted as an ORF with a role that remains uncertain. V dropped 4 bases and J dropped 0 bases, with 8 bases sitting between them. This CDR3 has 13 amino acids. Written as DNA, the CDR3 is TGTGCCAGAAGCGCCGACAACTCCTACGAGCAGTACTTC. It specifies CARSADNSYEQYF.

This clone turned up a few times. The chain combines TRBV14 with TRBJ2-5; the D gene is possibly TRBD2 (6 bases). This CDR3 has 17 amino acids. Germline V CDR1 and CDR2: SGHDN, FVKESK. Trimming left V 2 bases short and J 4 bases short, with 20 bases between. As DNA, the CDR3 is TGTGCCAGCAGCCAAAGGTGGAGGGGCGCGGGGATAGAGACCCAGTACTTC. This translates into CASSQRWRGAGIETQYF.

This clone is categorized as large. V is TRBV7-8 and J is TRBJ2-1; TRBD1 agrees at 9 bases. CDR1 is SGHVS and CDR2 is FQNEAQ in the germline V gene. V was pared by 0 bases and J by 0 bases, with 0 bases of the junction left unmatched. This CDR3 region has 16 residues. The CDR3: CASSLAGQGSYNEQFF. CDR3 coding DNA: TGTGCCAGCAGCTTAGCGGGACAGGGCTCCTACAATGAGCAGTTCTTC.

V is TRBV19 and J is TRBJ2-7; D call uncertain. Germline V lookup: CDR1 LNHDA, CDR2 SQIVND (reference sequence). This CDR3 comprises 14 residues. The germline V and J ends were trimmed by 0 bases and 4 bases, with 10 bases remaining between them. CDR3 region: CASSIDPGTYEQYF. The DNA for the CDR3 is TGTGCCAGTAGTATAGATCCGGGCACTTACGAGCAGTACTTC.

In its sample, this clone was seen once. The chain combines TRBV5-4 with TRBJ2-4; 11 bases align to TRBD1. Germline CDR1 and CDR2: SGHNT and YYREEE (reference sequence). The V and J ends lost 0 bases and 2 bases, in that order; junction bases with no gene match: 1. This CDR3 spans 16 amino acids. DNA of the CDR3: TGTGCCAGCAGCTTGGGGGACAGGGGGACCAAAAACATTCAGTACTTC. Amino acids: CASSLGDRGTKNIQYF. The full variable domain, rest sourced from reference TRBV5-4 and TRBJ2-4, is ETGVTQSPTHLIKTRGQQVTLRCSSQSGHNTVSWYQQALGQGPQFIFQYYREEENGRGNFPPRFSGLQFPNYSSELNVNALELDDSALYLCASSLGDRGTKNIQYFGAGTRLSVL.

The table lists this clone with a few counts. The genes are TRBV28 and TRBJ2-7; D gene ambiguous. Germline CDR1 MDHEN, CDR2 SYDVKM. The CDR3 loop spans 11 amino acids. Trimming took off 6 bases at V and 4 bases at J, with 7 bases between the two ends. Here the CDR3 DNA reads TGTGCCAGCAGCCGGCCTTACGAGCAGTACTTC. The encoded protein is CASSRPYEQYF. The variable domain in full, completed from reference TRBV28 and TRBJ2-7, reads DVKVTQSSRYLVKRTGEKVFLECVQDMDHENMFWYRQDPGLGLRLIYFSYDVKMKEKGDIPEGYSVSREKKERFSLILESASTNQTSMYLCASSRPYEQYFGPGTRLTVT.

This chain links TRBV2 with TRBJ1-4; D unclear. Germline CDR1 is SNHLY and CDR2 is FYNNEI. The CDR3 loop spans 14 amino acids. Deletions cut 7 bases from V and 4 bases from J, with 13 bases between. This CDR3 is CASTPRRVNEKLFF. CDR3 DNA: TGTGCCAGCACCCCTCGTAGGGTTAATGAAAAACTGTTTTTT.

This clone was recorded once. The rearrangement joins TRBV2 to TRBJ2-7; D gene uncertain. The CDR3 consists of 13 residues. The germline V gene has CDR1 SNHLY and CDR2 FYNNEI. Trimming removed 3 bases from V and 2 bases from J, with 8 bases in between. The CDR3 spells CASSDNGAYEQYF. CDR3 in DNA: TGTGCCAGCAGTGATAACGGTGCCTACGAGCAGTACTTC.